Listed here are 16 T cell receptor beta chains from one sample, sequenced in a study of blood T cell repertoires in COVID-19. Produced via immunoSEQ multiplex PCR; TCRdb's table is partial and in-frame only. The table lists roughly 200,000 clones, around 79% of them singletons. Specimen: peripheral blood. Source of these receptors: a woman between 40 and 50 years old with COVID-19, enrolled during active disease.

This chain connects TRBV6-5 to TRBJ1-2; 11 bases fit TRBD1. CDR1 is MNHEY and CDR2 is SVGAGI in the germline V gene. Trimming cost V 4 bases and J 5 bases; bases outside gene matches: 3. This CDR3 spans 14 amino acids. As DNA, the CDR3 is TGTGCCAGCAGTTCAGGGACAGGGGGTTATGGCTACACCTTC. This gives the protein CASSSGTGGYGYTF.

The chain couples TRBV5-6 to TRBJ2-5; D is possibly TRBD2 (6 bases). Germline values: CDR1 SGHDT, CDR2 YYEEEE. The ends were cut back, 4 bases at V and 2 bases at J, with 9 bases in the middle. The CDR3 runs 13 residues. CDR3 sequence (DNA): TGTGCCAGCAGCCCGGGGGATCAAGAGACCCAGTACTTC. Its translation is CASSPGDQETQYF.

The chain carries TRBV18 and TRBJ1-1; weak D call: TRBD1 (5 bases). Per the germline V gene, CDR1 is KGHSH and CDR2 is LQKENI. V was cut by 2 bases and J by 6 bases, with 16 bases left in between. This CDR3 is 15 amino acids long. The CDR3 reads CASSPIGHGGAEAFF. The CDR3 nucleotides are TGTGCCAGCTCACCAATTGGACATGGCGGCGCTGAAGCTTTCTTT.

The chain employs TRBV19 and TRBJ2-1, with 12 bases identical to TRBD2. After removal of 4 bases from V and 2 bases from J, the junction contained 3 bases not matched to a gene. The CDR3 loop spans 16 amino acids. Germline V lookup: CDR1 LNHDA, CDR2 SQIVND (reference sequence). In nucleotides, the CDR3 is TGTGCCAGTAGTAGACTAGCGGGAGTAACCTACAATGAGCAGTTCTTC. Protein product: CASSRLAGVTYNEQFF. Based on the CDR3 plus reference TRBV19 and TRBJ2-1, the full variable domain is DGGITQSPKYLFRKEGQNVTLSCEQNLNHDAMYWYRQDPGQGLRLIYYSQIVNDFQKGDIAEGYSVSREKKESFPLTVTSAQKNPTAFYLCASSRLAGVTYNEQFFGPGTRLTVL.

The V gene is TRBV19, the J gene TRBJ2-1; D may be TRBD2 (6 bases). The CDR3 is 16 residues long. Deletions cut 2 bases from V and 4 bases from J, with 15 bases between. Germline V lookup: CDR1 LNHDA, CDR2 SQIVND (reference sequence). CDR3 sequence: CASSILTGAGYNEQFF. The CDR3 DNA reads TGTGCCAGTAGTATACTGACCGGGGCGGGATACAATGAGCAGTTCTTC.

This chain connects TRBV5-6 to TRBJ1-2; D may be TRBD1 (6 bases). V was shortened by 4 bases and J by 4 bases, with 11 bases between the two germline ends. This CDR3 comprises 13 residues. The germline V gene has CDR1 SGHDT and CDR2 YYEEEE. The CDR3 sequence: CASSLGQPYGYTF. CDR3 in DNA: TGTGCCAGCAGCCTTGGACAGCCCTATGGCTACACCTTC.

This clone occurred once. The genes are TRBV5-6 and TRBJ1-2, with a weak D call TRBD1 (5 bases). CDR1 is SGHDT and CDR2 is YYEEEE in the germline V gene. Between the trimmed V and J ends, which lost 3 bases and 4 bases, there was a span of 16 bases. The CDR3 extends over 15 amino acids. The CDR3 nucleotides read TGTGCCAGCAGCTGGGGGGAAGGTCAGGCCTATGGCTACACCTTC. Amino acids: CASSWGEGQAYGYTF.

The rearrangement uses TRBV7-2 and TRBJ1-2; 9 bases match TRBD1. The length of the CDR3 is 16 residues. V lost 5 bases and J lost 11; bases outside the gene matches: 18. CDR1 and CDR2 (germline): SGHTA, FQGNSA. This CDR3 is CASSGPGQGITRGYTF. The CDR3 bases are TGTGCCAGCAGCGGGCCGGGACAGGGAATAACTAGAGGGTACACCTTC.

Comment on this clone: The identical CDR3 is also encoded by other nucleotide sequences in the sample. The chain uses TRBV7-2 and TRBJ2-7, with TRBD2 identical over 11 bases. CDR1 is SGHTA, CDR2 FQGNSA, per germline. Trimming cost V 5 bases and J 2 bases; bases outside gene matches: 2. The CDR3 is 14 residues long. The DNA of the CDR3 is TGTGCCAGCAGCCGTAGCGGGGGGGCCTACGAGCAGTACTTC. It specifies CASSRSGGAYEQYF.

The V call is TRBV30, the J call TRBJ1-3; 11 nucleotides align to TRBD1. V shed 0 bases and J 5 bases; nucleotides not matched to a gene: 6. CDR1 is GTSNPN and CDR2 is SVGIG in the germline V gene (reference sequence). The CDR3 is made up of 16 amino acids. The CDR3 spells CAWSVGTGGSRNTIYF. CDR3 in DNA: TGTGCCTGGAGTGTTGGGACAGGGGGTTCTAGAAACACCATATATTTT.

This rearrangement joins TRBV9 to TRBJ2-1; 11 positions agree with TRBD2. Germline lookup yields CDR1 SGDLS and CDR2 YYNGEE. Trimming at V came to 4 bases and at J to 5 bases, leaving 11 bases not matched to a gene. The CDR3 contains 17 residues. The CDR3 DNA reads TGTGCCAGCAGCCCCCACCTCACTAGCGGGGGTGACAATGAGCAGTTCTTC. The encoded protein is CASSPHLTSGGDNEQFF.

This clone was seen only once. The chain employs TRBV30 and TRBJ1-5; possible D gene TRBD1, 6 bases. The CDR3 sequence is 13 residues long. Germline CDR1 reads GTSNPN; CDR2 reads SVGIG (reference sequence). The V and J ends lost 3 bases and 4 bases respectively, with 10 bases between them. The DNA of the CDR3 is TGTGCCTGGAGCCCTCAGGGGAATCAGCCCCAGCATTTT. It yields the protein CAWSPQGNQPQHF.

This chain connects TRBV5-1 to TRBJ1-1, with 9 bases fitting TRBD1. This CDR3 is built from 14 residues. Germline V gene data show CDR1 as SGHRS and CDR2 as YFSETQ. V trimming: 4 bases; J trimming: 5 bases; junction bases outside the gene matches: 6. For the CDR3, the DNA is TGCGCCAGCAGCCTTCAGACAGGGGGAACTGAAGCTTTCTTT. Amino acid sequence: CASSLQTGGTEAFF.

The J gene is TRBJ1-1, the V gene TRBV25-1, with 7 bases lining up with TRBD1. This CDR3 region has 14 residues. V lost 6 bases, J lost 5 bases, and 9 bases stayed unmatched. Germline CDR1 MGHDK, CDR2 SYGVNS. The CDR3 nucleotides read TGTGCCAGCAGCGAGACAGGGTGGAGAACTGAAGCTTTCTTT. This codes for CASSETGWRTEAFF.

V and J are TRBV7-8 and TRBJ2-1; 10 bases map to TRBD2. Germline V gene lookup returns CDR1 SGHVS and CDR2 FQNEAQ. With V trimmed by 2 bases and J by 6 bases, 13 bases remained unmatched. The CDR3 has 18 residues. The CDR3 loop reads CASSLFRPSGGPPNEQFF. CDR3 sequence (DNA): TGTGCCAGCAGCTTATTCCGACCTAGCGGGGGCCCCCCCAATGAGCAGTTCTTC.

The gene calls are TRBV6-1 and TRBJ2-6; D is perhaps TRBD1 (6 bases). The CDR3 is made up of 17 amino acids. V lost 2 bases and J lost 5, with 16 bases in between. Germline CDR1 MNHNS, CDR2 SASEGT. CDR3 nucleotide sequence: TGTGCCAGCAGTGAATGGCGACAGGTAAATTGGGCCAACGTCCTGACTTTC. This gives the protein CASSEWRQVNWANVLTF.